The sequence of this T cell receptor beta chain was determined in a study of blood T cell repertoires in COVID-19. Whole-study context: COVID-19 samples from acute and convalescent phases originated in the United States, Italy and Spain.

In the original analysis: How many nucleated cells were present was estimated from reference gene primer amplification. The table came from immunoSEQ multiplex PCR; TCRdb's copy has only in-frame clones and leaves some out. The DNA gave D and trimming, while V, J and clone size come from that table. The sample shows 310,000 or so clones, about nine tenths of them seen only once. Germline CDR1 and CDR2: SGHRS and YFSETQ. The junction had 5 bases not matched to a gene; V was cut back by 4 bases and J by 2 bases. The CDR3 is 15 residues long. Which cohort a participant joined came from the clinical history participants gave. Among Cohort 3 donors, those recovered had two negative PCRs, clearance, or symptom resolution.

The TCR sequence derives from a woman in her late teens or twenties who had recovered from COVID-19. The rearrangement links TRBV5-1 to TRBJ2-3, with 9 bases aligning to TRBD2. Source material: PBMCs or T cells enriched from blood (not recorded which). The CDR3 DNA follows: TGCGCCAGCAGCACGACTAGCGGCTACACAGATACGCAGTATTTT. Translation gives CASSTTSGYTDTQYF. Drawing the rest from reference TRBV5-1 and TRBJ2-3, the complete variable domain is KAGVTQTPRYLIKTRGQQVTLSCSPISGHRSVSWYQQTPGQGLQFLFEYFSETQRNKGNFPGRFSGRQFSNSRSEMNVSTLELGDSALYLCASSTTSGYTDTQYFGPGTRLTVL.